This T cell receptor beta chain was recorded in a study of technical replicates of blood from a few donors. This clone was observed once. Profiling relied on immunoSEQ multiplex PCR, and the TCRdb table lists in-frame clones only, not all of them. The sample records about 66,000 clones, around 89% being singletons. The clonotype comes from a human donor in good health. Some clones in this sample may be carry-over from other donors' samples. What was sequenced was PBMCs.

This CDR3 is CASSIRGGAGDTQYF. The CDR3 nucleotides are TGTGCCAGTAGTATAAGGGGGGGGGCAGGAGATACGCAGTATTTT. The chain couples TRBV19 to TRBJ2-3; D might be TRBD2 (7 bases). Germline loops: CDR1 LNHDA, CDR2 SQIVND (reference sequence). V lost 2 bases and J 5 bases, leaving 14 bases between the germline ends. The CDR3 is 15 amino acids. The full variable domain, in which reference TRBV19 and TRBJ2-3 provide the parts outside the CDR3, is DGGITQSPKYLFRKEGQNVTLSCEQNLNHDAMYWYRQDPGQGLRLIYYSQIVNDFQKGDIAEGYSVSREKKESFPLTVTSAQKNPTAFYLCASSIRGGAGDTQYFGPGTRLTVL.